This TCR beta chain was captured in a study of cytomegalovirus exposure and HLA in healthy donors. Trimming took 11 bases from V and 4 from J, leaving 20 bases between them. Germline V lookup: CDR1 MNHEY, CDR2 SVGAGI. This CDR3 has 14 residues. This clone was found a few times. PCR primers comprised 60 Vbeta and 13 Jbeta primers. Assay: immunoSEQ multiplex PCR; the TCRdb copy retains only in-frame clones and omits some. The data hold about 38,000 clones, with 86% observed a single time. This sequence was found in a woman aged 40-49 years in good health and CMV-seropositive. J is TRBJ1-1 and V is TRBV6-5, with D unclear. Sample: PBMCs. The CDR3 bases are TGTGCCGCGCTAAGCCCCAGGCACGCCACTGAAGCTTTCTTT. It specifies CAALSPRHATEAFF.